The source of this T cell receptor (beta chain) is a study of T-cell reconstitution after alpha-beta-depleted transplantation in children. Study findings and constraints: Diversity of TCRbeta at day 60 was high in some patients, arising from surviving recipient T cells and thymic progenitors. The origin of alpha-beta T cells about two months after transplant was reportedly several hundred expanded graft clones.

CDR1 is DFQATT and CDR2 is SNEGSKA in the germline V gene (reference sequence). The CDR3 spans 18 residues. V was clipped by 4 bases and J by 3 bases, with 27 bases between them. During its preparation, the TCRbeta library received unique molecular identifiers. TCRdb fed the PCR reads into MiXCR, producing one record per CDR3 protein. Of around 580,000 distinct CDR3 sequences listed, around 23% are singletons. This clonotype was recorded at least ten times. Its antigen is as yet unknown. This chain joins TRBV20-1 and TRBJ2-5; TRBD1 or TRBD2 may be the D gene (5 bases each). The TCR originated in a boy in the first two years of life who had a stem cell transplant for acute myeloid leukemia, so the T cells may come from the graft donor. The material was PBMCs, mostly from graft donor cells, obtained 360 days after TCRalphabeta/CD19-depleted stem cell transplant. Here the CDR3 reads CSATRWRPPRLGEETQYF. The CDR3 DNA reads as TGCAGTGCTACCCGCTGGAGACCCCCCAGATTGGGGGAAGAGACCCAGTACTTC.